This paragraph reports one T cell receptor beta chain. V was pared by 4 bases and J by 1 base, with 14 bases between. Germline assignment: CDR1 LNHDA and CDR2 SQIVND (reference sequence). CDR3 length: 16 residues. This entry belongs to a study of shared clonotypes between healthy human individuals. Study-wide background: Donors had three CD4 naive, three CD4 memory, two CD8 naive and one CD8 memory plate apiece.

The split of CD4+ cells yielded CD45RA+ naive and CD45RA-negative memory subsets. The protocol was immunoSEQ multiplex PCR, while the TCRdb copy is restricted to in-frame clones and leaves out a portion. The data contain over 1.5 million clones, approximately 98% of them singletons. Sample: naive CD4+ T cells sorted from blood. The subset was: CD45RA+ positively selected. The chain employs TRBV19 and TRBJ2-1; D gene uncertain. The sequence came from a man aged 25 to 45 in good health. DNA for the CDR3: TGTGCCAGTAGTACCCCCTCGATACCGTCCTACAATGAGCAGTTCTTC. Translation: CASSTPSIPSYNEQFF.